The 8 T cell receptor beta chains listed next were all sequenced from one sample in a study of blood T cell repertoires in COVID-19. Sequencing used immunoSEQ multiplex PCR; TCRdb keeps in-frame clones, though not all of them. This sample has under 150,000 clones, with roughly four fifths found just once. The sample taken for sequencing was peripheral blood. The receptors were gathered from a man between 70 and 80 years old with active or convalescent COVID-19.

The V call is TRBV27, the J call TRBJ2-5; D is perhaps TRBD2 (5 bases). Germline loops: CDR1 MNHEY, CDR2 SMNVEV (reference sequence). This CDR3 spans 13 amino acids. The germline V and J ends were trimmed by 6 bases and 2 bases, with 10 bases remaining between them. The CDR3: CASSKRRQETQYF. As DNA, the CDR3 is TGTGCCAGCAGCAAAAGGAGGCAAGAGACCCAGTACTTC.

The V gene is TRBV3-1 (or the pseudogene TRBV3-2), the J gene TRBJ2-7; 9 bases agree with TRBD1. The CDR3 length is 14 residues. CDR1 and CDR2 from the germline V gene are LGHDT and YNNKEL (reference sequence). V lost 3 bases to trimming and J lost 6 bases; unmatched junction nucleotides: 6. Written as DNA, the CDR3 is TGTGCCAGCAGCCACTCGGACAGGGGTGGCGAGCAGTACTTC. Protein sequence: CASSHSDRGGEQYF.

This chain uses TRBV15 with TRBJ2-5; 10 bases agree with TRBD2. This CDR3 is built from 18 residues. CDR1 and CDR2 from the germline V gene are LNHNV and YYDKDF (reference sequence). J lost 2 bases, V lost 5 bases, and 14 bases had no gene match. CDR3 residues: CATSPRLAGVRRQETQYF. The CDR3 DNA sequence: TGTGCCACCAGCCCCCGGCTAGCGGGAGTGCGCCGTCAAGAGACCCAGTACTTC.

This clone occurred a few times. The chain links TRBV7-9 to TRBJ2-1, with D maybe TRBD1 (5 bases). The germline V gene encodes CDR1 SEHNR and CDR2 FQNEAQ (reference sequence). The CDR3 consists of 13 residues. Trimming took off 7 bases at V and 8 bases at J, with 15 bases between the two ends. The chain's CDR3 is CASNQGARDEQFF. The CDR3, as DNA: TGTGCCAGCAATCAAGGGGCACGGGATGAGCAGTTCTTC.

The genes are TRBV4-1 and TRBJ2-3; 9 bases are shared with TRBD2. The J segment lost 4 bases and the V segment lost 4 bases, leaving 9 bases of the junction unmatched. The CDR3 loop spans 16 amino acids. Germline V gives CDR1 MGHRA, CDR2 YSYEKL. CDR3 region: CASSPGGAGGSDTQYF. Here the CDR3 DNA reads TGCGCCAGCAGCCCCGGTGGAGCGGGGGGTTCAGATACGCAGTATTTT.

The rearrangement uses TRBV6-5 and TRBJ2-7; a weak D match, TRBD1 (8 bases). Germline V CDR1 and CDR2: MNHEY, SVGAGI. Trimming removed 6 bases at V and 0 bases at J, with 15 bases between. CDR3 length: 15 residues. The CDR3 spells CASRLQGGSSYEQYF. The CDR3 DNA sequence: TGTGCCAGCAGATTACAGGGGGGGAGCTCCTACGAGCAGTACTTC.

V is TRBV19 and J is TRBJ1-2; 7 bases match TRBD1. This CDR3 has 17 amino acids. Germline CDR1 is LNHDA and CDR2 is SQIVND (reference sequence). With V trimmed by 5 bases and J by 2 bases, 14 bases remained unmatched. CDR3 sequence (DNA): TGTGCCAGTAGTCCCTTCGAAAACAGGGGCGAAAACTATGGCTACACCTTC. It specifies CASSPFENRGENYGYTF.

The CDR3 sequence: CASSGLDRPSGNTIYF. Written as DNA, the CDR3 is TGTGCCAGCAGTGGCCTAGACAGGCCCTCTGGAAACACCATATATTTT. The V and J genes are TRBV28 and TRBJ1-3; the D gene is possibly TRBD1 (6 bases). Trimming cost V 5 bases and J 0 bases, with 14 bases left between them. Germline values: CDR1 MDHEN, CDR2 SYDVKM. The CDR3 contains 16 residues.